The clone carrying this T cell receptor beta chain has a handful of counts. The sample originates from a study of blood T cells in healthy people across ages. CDR3 length equals 16 residues. Trimming left V 4 bases short and J 0 bases short, with 15 bases between. Germline lookup yields CDR1 MNHNY and CDR2 SVGAGI (reference sequence). Next came a second PCR, run for about 6 to 12 cycles, which used a sample-barcoded 5' primer along with a J-beta primer mix. TCRdb redid the calling of the 5' RACE reads with MiXCR, one entry per CDR3 protein. The table shows hundreds of thousands of distinct CDR3 sequences, with about 30% occurring only once.

Sequenced sample: blood. This TCR was sampled from a woman of 80 years or more in good health. The chain has TRBV6-6 and TRBJ1-1; maybe TRBD1 (6 bases). The CDR3 DNA reads as TGTGCCAGCAGTTCGGACAGAAAGCGTATGAACACTGAAGCTTTCTTT. Its protein is CASSSDRKRMNTEAFF.